Below, one T cell receptor beta chain is given with its context. Per the original data handling: Reference gene primer amplification yielded estimated nucleated cell counts. Clones were sequenced by immunoSEQ multiplex PCR, and TCRdb holds only the in-frame ones, with some missing. The V and J calls and clone size were taken over from that table, and D and trimming were inferred from the DNA. This table holds roughly 300,000 clones, about nine tenths found once. Study members were between roughly 18 and 100 years old and lived in 25 or so US regions. Categorization into cohorts depended on clinical history that participants reported. Two negative PCRs, clearance, or symptom resolution were required of recovered Cohort 3 donors. This sample is part of a study of blood T cell repertoires in COVID-19. V was trimmed by 0 bases and J by 7 bases, leaving 14 bases between them. The germline V gene encodes CDR1 SGDLS and CDR2 YYNGEE. This CDR3 spans 15 amino acids.

The sample taken for sequencing was PBMCs or T cells enriched from blood (not recorded which). This chain connects TRBV9 to TRBJ2-1; a weak D match, TRBD2 (6 bases). This receptor was taken from a woman in her late teens or twenties who had recovered from COVID-19. The CDR3 protein is CASSVAGVPKNEQFF. CDR3 DNA: TGTGCCAGCAGCGTAGCGGGAGTCCCTAAAAATGAGCAGTTCTTC.